The rows below give T cell receptor beta chains drawn from one sample of a study of blood T cell repertoires in COVID-19. Libraries were prepared by immunoSEQ multiplex PCR; TCRdb keeps only in-frame clonotypes and omits some of them. Of 20,000 to 30,000 clones in the sample, roughly 83% were seen once. Specimen: peripheral blood. All receptors come from a human donor with active COVID-19. The donor label of this sample is uncertain. The CDR3 runs from the conserved cysteine through the conserved F or W. Each record gives: V gene, CDR3 length, D gene, J gene, clone size, CDR3 DNA, CDR3 protein. A D gene is named only where the DNA matches it firmly. Not every row has a clone size; where given, it reads once, few, many or a size class.

v_call: TRBV6-5
cdr3_length: 14
d_call: .
j_call: TRBJ1-5
clone_size: once
cdr3_nt: TGTGCCAGCAGTTACACGGGGGTACATCAGCCCCAGCATTTT
cdr3_aa: CASSYTGVHQPQHF

v_call: TRBV15
cdr3_length: 17
d_call: TRBD2
j_call: TRBJ2-3
clone_size: .
cdr3_nt: TGTGCCACCAGCAGGACCAAGCGGGGGGGCATCACAGATACGCAGTATTTT
cdr3_aa: CATSRTKRGGITDTQYF

v_call: TRBV12-5
cdr3_length: 17
d_call: TRBD1
j_call: TRBJ2-1
clone_size: .
cdr3_nt: TGTGCTAGTGGCTTCCTCGGCGGGACAGGGTATACCAATGAGCAGTTCTTC
cdr3_aa: CASGFLGGTGYTNEQFF

v_call: TRBV10-1
cdr3_length: 16
d_call: .
j_call: TRBJ1-1
clone_size: few
cdr3_nt: TGCGCCAGCATCGGACAGCTCCGTCCCAAGAACACTGAAGCTTTCTTT
cdr3_aa: CASIGQLRPKNTEAFF

v_call: TRBV5-6
cdr3_length: 14
d_call: .
j_call: TRBJ2-7
clone_size: .
cdr3_nt: TGTGCCAGCAGATTCGGGAAGTTCGTGAACGAGCAGTACTTC
cdr3_aa: CASRFGKFVNEQYF

v_call: TRBV6-5
cdr3_length: 16
d_call: .
j_call: TRBJ2-1
clone_size: .
cdr3_nt: TGTGCCAGCAGTTACTCAGGGGGAGTTACCTACAATGAGCAGTTCTTC
cdr3_aa: CASSYSGGVTYNEQFF

v_call: TRBV2
cdr3_length: 16
d_call: .
j_call: TRBJ2-6
clone_size: .
cdr3_nt: TGTGCCAGCAGTGAGGGGCGGAACTCTGGGGCCAACGTCCTGACTTTC
cdr3_aa: CASSEGRNSGANVLTF

v_call: TRBV18
cdr3_length: 12
d_call: .
j_call: TRBJ2-5
clone_size: .
cdr3_nt: TGTGCCAGCTCACCCGGGATTGAGACCCAGTACTTC
cdr3_aa: CASSPGIETQYF

v_call: TRBV11-3
cdr3_length: 16
d_call: TRBD2
j_call: TRBJ2-5
clone_size: .
cdr3_nt: TGTGCCAGCACCCTCGATAGCGGGAGGGCCTCAGAGACCCAGTACTTC
cdr3_aa: CASTLDSGRASETQYF

v_call: TRBV25-1
cdr3_length: 14
d_call: .
j_call: TRBJ1-2
clone_size: .
cdr3_nt: TGTGCCAGCAGTGATCACAGGGAAATGGGTGGCTACACCTTC
cdr3_aa: CASSDHREMGGYTF

v_call: TRBV9
cdr3_length: 14
d_call: .
j_call: TRBJ2-1
clone_size: .
cdr3_nt: TGTGCCAGCAGCGCGACTAGTTTTAGCAATGAGCAGTTCTTC
cdr3_aa: CASSATSFSNEQFF

v_call: TRBV20-1
cdr3_length: 13
d_call: TRBD1
j_call: TRBJ2-7
clone_size: once
cdr3_nt: TGCAGTGCTAGTGTGGGACAGGGCTACGAGCAGTACTTC
cdr3_aa: CSASVGQGYEQYF

v_call: TRBV5-4
cdr3_length: 14
d_call: TRBD1
j_call: TRBJ1-6
clone_size: .
cdr3_nt: TGTGCCAGCAGCCGGGACAGATATAATTCACCCCTCCACTTT
cdr3_aa: CASSRDRYNSPLHF

v_call: TRBV5-5
cdr3_length: 14
d_call: .
j_call: TRBJ1-2
clone_size: .
cdr3_nt: TGTGCCAGCAGCTTCGGGGGGCTGAGCTATGGCTACACCTTC
cdr3_aa: CASSFGGLSYGYTF

v_call: TRBV6-2/TRBV6-3
cdr3_length: 16
d_call: .
j_call: TRBJ2-7
clone_size: .
cdr3_nt: TGTGCCAGCAGCCTAACCCTACAGGGAATTTCCTACGAGCAGTACTTC
cdr3_aa: CASSLTLQGISYEQYF

v_call: TRBV6-6
cdr3_length: 14
d_call: .
j_call: TRBJ2-5
clone_size: .
cdr3_nt: TGTGCCAGCAGTTACTCTTCAGGGGAAGAGACCCAGTACTTC
cdr3_aa: CASSYSSGEETQYF

v_call: TRBV25-1
cdr3_length: 14
d_call: .
j_call: TRBJ2-7
clone_size: .
cdr3_nt: TGTGCCAGCAGTGAAGTCGGGGTAGAAAACGAGCAGTACTTC
cdr3_aa: CASSEVGVENEQYF

v_call: TRBV11-2
cdr3_length: 16
d_call: TRBD1
j_call: TRBJ2-5
clone_size: .
cdr3_nt: TGTGCCAGCAGCTGGGACAGGGGGATTCTCCAAGAGACCCAGTACTTC
cdr3_aa: CASSWDRGILQETQYF

v_call: TRBV21-1
cdr3_length: 20
d_call: .
j_call: TRBJ2-5
clone_size: once
cdr3_nt: TGTGCCAGCAGCTCAAATCCTCCGGGACTAGCGAAAAAACACCAAGAGACCCAGTACTTC
cdr3_aa: CASSSNPPGLAKKHQETQYF

v_call: TRBV9
cdr3_length: 13
d_call: .
j_call: TRBJ2-7
clone_size: .
cdr3_nt: TGTGCCAGCAGCGTAGAAACACAATACGAGCAGTACTTC
cdr3_aa: CASSVETQYEQYF

v_call: TRBV9
cdr3_length: 14
d_call: .
j_call: TRBJ2-7
clone_size: .
cdr3_nt: TGTGCCAGCAGCGTAGGAGCGGCCACCTACGAGCAGTACTTC
cdr3_aa: CASSVGAATYEQYF

v_call: TRBV3-1/TRBV3-2
cdr3_length: 15
d_call: .
j_call: TRBJ2-7
clone_size: .
cdr3_nt: TGTGCCAGCAGCCAAGATGGCCTCTTCTCCTACGAGCAGTACTTC
cdr3_aa: CASSQDGLFSYEQYF

v_call: TRBV6-6
cdr3_length: 13
d_call: TRBD2
j_call: TRBJ2-1
clone_size: once
cdr3_nt: TGTGCCAGCAGGTGGGGACTACCCGATGAGCAGTTCTTC
cdr3_aa: CASRWGLPDEQFF

v_call: TRBV29-1
cdr3_length: 13
d_call: TRBD2
j_call: TRBJ2-3
clone_size: .
cdr3_nt: TGCAGCGTCCTGACTAGCGGACCAGATACGCAGTATTTT
cdr3_aa: CSVLTSGPDTQYF

v_call: TRBV21-1
cdr3_length: 12
d_call: .
j_call: TRBJ2-7
clone_size: .
cdr3_nt: TGTGCCAACCCCGACAGGCCCTACGAGCAGTACTTC
cdr3_aa: CANPDRPYEQYF

v_call: TRBV4-2
cdr3_length: 16
d_call: TRBD1
j_call: TRBJ1-1
clone_size: .
cdr3_nt: TGTGCCAGCAGCCAAGGCCGGACAGGCACCTCGTCTCGAGCTTTCTTT
cdr3_aa: CASSQGRTGTSSRAFF

v_call: TRBV5-1
cdr3_length: 16
d_call: .
j_call: TRBJ1-4
clone_size: .
cdr3_nt: TGCGCCAGCAGCTTGGACCCCTCTTGGGGGCTGAAGGAACTGTTTTTT
cdr3_aa: CASSLDPSWGLKELFF